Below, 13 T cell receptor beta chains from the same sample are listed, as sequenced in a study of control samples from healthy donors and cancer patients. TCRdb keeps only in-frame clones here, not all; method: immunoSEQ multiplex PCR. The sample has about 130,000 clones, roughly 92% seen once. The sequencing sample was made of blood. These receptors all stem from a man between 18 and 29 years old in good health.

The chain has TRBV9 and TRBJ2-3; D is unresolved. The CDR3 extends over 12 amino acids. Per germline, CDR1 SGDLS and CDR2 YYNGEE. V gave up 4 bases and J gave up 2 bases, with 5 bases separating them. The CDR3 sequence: CASSTTTDTQYF. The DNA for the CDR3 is TGTGCCAGCAGCACCACCACAGATACGCAGTATTTT.

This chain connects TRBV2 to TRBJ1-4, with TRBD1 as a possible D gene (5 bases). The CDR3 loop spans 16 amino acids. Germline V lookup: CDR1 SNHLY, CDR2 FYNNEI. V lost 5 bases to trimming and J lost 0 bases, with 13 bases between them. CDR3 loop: CASSLTGRATNEKLFF. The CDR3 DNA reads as TGTGCCAGCAGTCTAACAGGACGAGCAACTAATGAAAAACTGTTTTTT.

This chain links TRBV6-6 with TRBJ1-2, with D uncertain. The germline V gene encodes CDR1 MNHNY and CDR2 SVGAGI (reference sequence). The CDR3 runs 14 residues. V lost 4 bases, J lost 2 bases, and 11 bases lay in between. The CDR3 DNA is TGTGCCAGCAGTTCTCTAAACAACAACTATGGCTACACCTTC. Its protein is CASSSLNNNYGYTF.

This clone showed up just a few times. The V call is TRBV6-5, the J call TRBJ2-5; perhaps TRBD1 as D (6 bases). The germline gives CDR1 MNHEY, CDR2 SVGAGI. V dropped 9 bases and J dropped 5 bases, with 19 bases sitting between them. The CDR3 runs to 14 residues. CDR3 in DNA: TGTGCCAGTAGAAGACAGGTGGAAAGTGAGACCCAGTACTTC. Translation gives CASRRQVESETQYF.

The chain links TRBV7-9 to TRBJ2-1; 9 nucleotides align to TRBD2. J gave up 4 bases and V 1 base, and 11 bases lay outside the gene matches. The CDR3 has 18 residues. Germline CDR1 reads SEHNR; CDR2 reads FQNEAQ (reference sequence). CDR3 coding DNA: TGTGCCAGCAGCTTAGAGAGCGGGGGGCCTCGAAAGTACAATGAGCAGTTCTTC. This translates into CASSLESGGPRKYNEQFF.

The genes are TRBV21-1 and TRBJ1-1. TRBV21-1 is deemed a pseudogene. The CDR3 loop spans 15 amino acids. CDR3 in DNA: TGTGCCAGCAGCAAAGGGGGAACTGAGAACACTGAAGCTTTCTTT. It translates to CASSKGGTENTEAFF.

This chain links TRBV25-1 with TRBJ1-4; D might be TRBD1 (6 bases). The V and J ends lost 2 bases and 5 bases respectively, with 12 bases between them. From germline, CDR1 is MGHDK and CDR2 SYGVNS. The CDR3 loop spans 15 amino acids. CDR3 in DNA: TGTGCCAGCAGTGAACCGGGGGGGGGCAATGAAAAACTGTTTTTT. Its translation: CASSEPGGGNEKLFF.

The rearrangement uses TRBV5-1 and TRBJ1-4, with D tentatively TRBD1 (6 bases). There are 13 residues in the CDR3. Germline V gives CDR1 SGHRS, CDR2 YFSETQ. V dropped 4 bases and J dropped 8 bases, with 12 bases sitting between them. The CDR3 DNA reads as TGCGCCAGCAGCGTTGACAGGACCGAAAAACTGTTTTTT. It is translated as CASSVDRTEKLFF.

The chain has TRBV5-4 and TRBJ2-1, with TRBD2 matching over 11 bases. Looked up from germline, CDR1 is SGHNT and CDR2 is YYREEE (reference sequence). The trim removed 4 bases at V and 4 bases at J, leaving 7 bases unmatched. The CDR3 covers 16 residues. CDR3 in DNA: TGTGCCAGCAGCATCAGACTAGCGGGGAAGTACAATGAGCAGTTCTTC. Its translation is CASSIRLAGKYNEQFF.

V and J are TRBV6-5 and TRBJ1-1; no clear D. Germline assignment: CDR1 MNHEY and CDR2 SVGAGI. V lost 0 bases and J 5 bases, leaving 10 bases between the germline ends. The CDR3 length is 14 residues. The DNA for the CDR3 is TGTGCCAGCAGTTACTCAGGAGGCGGGACTGAAGCTTTCTTT. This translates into CASSYSGGGTEAFF.

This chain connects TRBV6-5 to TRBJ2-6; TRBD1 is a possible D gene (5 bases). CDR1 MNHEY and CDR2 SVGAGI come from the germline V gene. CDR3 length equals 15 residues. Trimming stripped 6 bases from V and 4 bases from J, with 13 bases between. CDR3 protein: CASRGRGAGANVLTF. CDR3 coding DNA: TGTGCCAGCAGGGGTAGGGGCGCCGGGGCCAACGTCCTGACTTTC.

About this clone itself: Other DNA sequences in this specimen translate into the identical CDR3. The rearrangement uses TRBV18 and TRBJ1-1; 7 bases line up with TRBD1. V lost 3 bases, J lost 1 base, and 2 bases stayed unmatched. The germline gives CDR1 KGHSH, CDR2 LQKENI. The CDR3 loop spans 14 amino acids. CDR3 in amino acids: CASSPQGGNTEAFF. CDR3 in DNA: TGTGCCAGCTCACCTCAGGGGGGGAACACTGAAGCTTTCTTT.

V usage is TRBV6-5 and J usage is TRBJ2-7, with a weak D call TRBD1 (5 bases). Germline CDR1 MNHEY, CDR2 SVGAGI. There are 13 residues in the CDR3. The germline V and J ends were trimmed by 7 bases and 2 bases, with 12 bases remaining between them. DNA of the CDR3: TGTGCCAGCAATAAGGGGAACACCTACGAGCAGTACTTC. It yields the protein CASNKGNTYEQYF.